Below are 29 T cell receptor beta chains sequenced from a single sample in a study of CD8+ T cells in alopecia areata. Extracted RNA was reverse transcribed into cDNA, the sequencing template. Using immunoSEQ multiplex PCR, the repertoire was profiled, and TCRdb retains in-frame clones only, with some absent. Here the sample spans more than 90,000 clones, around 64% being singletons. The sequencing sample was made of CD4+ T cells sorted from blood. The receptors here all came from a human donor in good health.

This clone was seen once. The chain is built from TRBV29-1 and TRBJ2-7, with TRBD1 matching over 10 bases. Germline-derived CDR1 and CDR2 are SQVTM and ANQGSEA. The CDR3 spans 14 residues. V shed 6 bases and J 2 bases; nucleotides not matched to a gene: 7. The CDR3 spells CSVAGQGVTYEQYF. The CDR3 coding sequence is TGCAGCGTCGCCGGACAGGGGGTGACCTACGAGCAGTACTTC.

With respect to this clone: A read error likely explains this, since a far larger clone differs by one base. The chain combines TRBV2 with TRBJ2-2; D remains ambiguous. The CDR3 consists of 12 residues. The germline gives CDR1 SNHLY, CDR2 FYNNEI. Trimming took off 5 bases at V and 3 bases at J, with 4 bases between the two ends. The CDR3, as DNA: TGTGCCAGCAGTCCGGACACCGGGGAGCTGTTTTTT. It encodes CASSPDTGELFF.

CDR3 amino acids: CASSYGTYGNTIYF. The CDR3 DNA follows: TGTGCCAGCAGTTACGGTACTTACGGAAACACCATATATTTT. V gene TRBV6-5 combines with J gene TRBJ1-3; unclear D gene. CDR1 and CDR2 from the germline V gene are MNHEY and SVGAGI. Deletions cut 2 bases from V and 4 bases from J, with 9 bases between. This CDR3 is 14 amino acids long.

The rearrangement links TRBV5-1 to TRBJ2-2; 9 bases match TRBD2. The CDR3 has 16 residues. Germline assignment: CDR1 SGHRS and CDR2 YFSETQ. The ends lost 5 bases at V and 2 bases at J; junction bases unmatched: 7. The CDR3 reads CASSSSGLANTGELFF. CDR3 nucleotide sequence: TGCGCCAGCAGTAGTTCGGGACTAGCTAACACCGGGGAGCTGTTTTTT.

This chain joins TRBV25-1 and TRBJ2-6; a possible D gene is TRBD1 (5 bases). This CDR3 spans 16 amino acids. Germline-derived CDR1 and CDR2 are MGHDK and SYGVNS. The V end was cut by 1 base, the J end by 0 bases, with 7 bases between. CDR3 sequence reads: CASSELDSSGANVLTF. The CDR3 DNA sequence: TGTGCCAGCAGTGAATTAGACAGCTCTGGGGCCAACGTCCTGACTTTC.

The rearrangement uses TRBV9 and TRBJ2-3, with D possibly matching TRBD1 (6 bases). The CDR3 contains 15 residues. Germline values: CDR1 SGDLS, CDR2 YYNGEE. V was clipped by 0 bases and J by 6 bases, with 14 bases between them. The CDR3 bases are TGTGCCAGCAGCGTAGAGGGAGCAAGGGGGGATACGCAGTATTTT. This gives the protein CASSVEGARGDTQYF. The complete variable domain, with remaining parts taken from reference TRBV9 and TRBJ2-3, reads DSGVTQTPKHLITATGQRVTLRCSPRSGDLSVYWYQQSLDQGLQFLIQYYNGEERAKGNILERFSAQQFPDLHSELNLSSLELGDSALYFCASSVEGARGDTQYFGPGTRLTVL.

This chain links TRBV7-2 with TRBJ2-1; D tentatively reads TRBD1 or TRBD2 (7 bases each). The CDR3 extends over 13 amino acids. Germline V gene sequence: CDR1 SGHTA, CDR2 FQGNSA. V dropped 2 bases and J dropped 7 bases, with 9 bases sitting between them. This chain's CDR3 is CASSLQGGNEQFF. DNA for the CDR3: TGTGCCAGCAGCTTACAGGGGGGGAATGAGCAGTTCTTC.

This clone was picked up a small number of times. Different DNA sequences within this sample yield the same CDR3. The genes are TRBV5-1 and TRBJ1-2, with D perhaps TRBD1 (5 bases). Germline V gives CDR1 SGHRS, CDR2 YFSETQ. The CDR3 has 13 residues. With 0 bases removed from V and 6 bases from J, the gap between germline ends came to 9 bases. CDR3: CASSLVGENGYTF. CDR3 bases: TGCGCCAGCAGCTTGGTGGGGGAGAATGGCTACACCTTC.

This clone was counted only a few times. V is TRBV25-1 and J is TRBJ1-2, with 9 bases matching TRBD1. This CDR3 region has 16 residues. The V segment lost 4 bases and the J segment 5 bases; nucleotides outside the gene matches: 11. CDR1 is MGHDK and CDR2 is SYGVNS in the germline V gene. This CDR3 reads CASSGNRGRRDYGYTF. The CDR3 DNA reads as TGTGCCAGCAGTGGAAACAGGGGGCGGCGGGATTATGGCTACACCTTC.

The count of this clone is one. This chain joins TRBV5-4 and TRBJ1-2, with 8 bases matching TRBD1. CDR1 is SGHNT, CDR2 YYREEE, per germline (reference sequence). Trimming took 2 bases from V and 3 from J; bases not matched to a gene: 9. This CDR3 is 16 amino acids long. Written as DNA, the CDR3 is TGTGCCAGCAGCTTTGGGACAGGACGTGCGGACTATGGCTACACCTTC. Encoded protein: CASSFGTGRADYGYTF. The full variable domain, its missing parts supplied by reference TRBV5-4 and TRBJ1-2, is ETGVTQSPTHLIKTRGQQVTLRCSSQSGHNTVSWYQQALGQGPQFIFQYYREEENGRGNFPPRFSGLQFPNYSSELNVNALELDDSALYLCASSFGTGRADYGYTFGSGTRLTVV.

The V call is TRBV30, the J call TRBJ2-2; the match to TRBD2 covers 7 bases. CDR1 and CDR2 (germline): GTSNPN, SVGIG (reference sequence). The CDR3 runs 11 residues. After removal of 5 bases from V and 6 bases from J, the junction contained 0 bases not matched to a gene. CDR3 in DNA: TGTGCCTGGGGGAGGGCCGGGGAGCTGTTTTTT. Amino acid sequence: CAWGRAGELFF.

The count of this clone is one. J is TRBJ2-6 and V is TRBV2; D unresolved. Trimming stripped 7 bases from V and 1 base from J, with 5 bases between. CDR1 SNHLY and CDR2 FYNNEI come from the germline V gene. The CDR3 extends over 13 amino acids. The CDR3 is CASTRSGANVLTF. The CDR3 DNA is TGTGCCAGCACAAGGTCTGGGGCCAACGTCCTGACTTTC.

DNA for the CDR3: TGTGCCAGCAGCTTAGGGGCTCGAGGGGAGACCCAGTACTTC. It encodes CASSLGARGETQYF. This chain uses TRBV11-2 with TRBJ2-5; TRBD2 might be the D (5 bases). In germline, CDR1 is SGHAT, CDR2 FQNNGV. The CDR3 is made up of 14 amino acids. V was clipped by 1 base and J by 5 bases, with 11 bases between them.

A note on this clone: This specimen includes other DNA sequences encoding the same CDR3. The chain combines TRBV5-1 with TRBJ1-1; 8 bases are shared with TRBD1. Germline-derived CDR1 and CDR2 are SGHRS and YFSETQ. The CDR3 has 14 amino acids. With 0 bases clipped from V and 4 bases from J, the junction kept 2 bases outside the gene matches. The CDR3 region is CASSLEGTGTEAFF. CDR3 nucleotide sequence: TGCGCCAGCAGCTTGGAGGGGACAGGCACTGAAGCTTTCTTT.

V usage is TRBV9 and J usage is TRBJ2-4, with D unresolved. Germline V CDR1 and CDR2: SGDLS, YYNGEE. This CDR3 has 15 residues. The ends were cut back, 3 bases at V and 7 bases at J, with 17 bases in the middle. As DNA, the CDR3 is TGTGCCAGCAGCGCGGACCCTTCGCGGTACAACATTCAGTACTTC. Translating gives CASSADPSRYNIQYF.

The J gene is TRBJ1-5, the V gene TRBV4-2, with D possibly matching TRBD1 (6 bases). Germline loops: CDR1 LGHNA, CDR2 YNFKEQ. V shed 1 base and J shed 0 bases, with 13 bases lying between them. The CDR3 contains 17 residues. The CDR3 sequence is CASSQGGGGNSNQPQHF. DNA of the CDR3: TGTGCCAGCAGCCAAGGTGGAGGGGGGAATAGCAATCAGCCCCAGCATTTT.

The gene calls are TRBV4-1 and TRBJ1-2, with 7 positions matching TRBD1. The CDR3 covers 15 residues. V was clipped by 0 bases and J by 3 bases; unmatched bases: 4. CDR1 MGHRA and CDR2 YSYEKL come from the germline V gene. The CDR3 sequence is CASSQETTGYYGYTF. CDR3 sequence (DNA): TGCGCCAGCAGCCAAGAGACGACAGGGTACTATGGCTACACCTTC.

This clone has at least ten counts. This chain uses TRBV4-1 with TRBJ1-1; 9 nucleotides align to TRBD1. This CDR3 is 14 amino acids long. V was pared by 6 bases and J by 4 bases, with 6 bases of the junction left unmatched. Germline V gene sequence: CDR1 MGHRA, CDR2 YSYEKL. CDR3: CASRSGQGSTEAFF. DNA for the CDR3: TGCGCCAGCAGGTCGGGACAGGGAAGCACTGAAGCTTTCTTT.

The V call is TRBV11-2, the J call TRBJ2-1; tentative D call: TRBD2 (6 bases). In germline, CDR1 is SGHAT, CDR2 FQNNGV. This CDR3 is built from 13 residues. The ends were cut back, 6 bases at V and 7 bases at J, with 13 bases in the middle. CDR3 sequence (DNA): TGTGCCAGCAGTACGGGGGTGATAAATGAGCAGTTCTTC. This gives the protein CASSTGVINEQFF.

The CDR3 protein is CASSARDSHSSYNSPLHF. The CDR3 DNA reads as TGTGCCAGCAGTGCCCGGGACAGCCATAGCTCCTATAATTCACCCCTCCACTTT. The chain couples TRBV6-1 to TRBJ1-6; 7 bases agree with TRBD1. The CDR3 length is 18 residues. CDR1 is MNHNS, CDR2 SASEGT, per germline. The ends lost 4 bases at V and 0 bases at J; junction bases unmatched: 9.

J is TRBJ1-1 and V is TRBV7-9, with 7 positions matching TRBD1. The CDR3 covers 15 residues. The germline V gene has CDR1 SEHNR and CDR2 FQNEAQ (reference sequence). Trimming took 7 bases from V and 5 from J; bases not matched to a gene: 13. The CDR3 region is CASNPFGTALTEAFF. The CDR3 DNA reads TGTGCCAGCAATCCGTTCGGGACAGCATTAACTGAAGCTTTCTTT. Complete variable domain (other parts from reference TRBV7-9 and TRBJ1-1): DTGVSQNPRHKITKRGQNVTFRCDPISEHNRLYWYRQTLGQGPEFLTYFQNEAQLEKSRLLSDRFSAERPKGSFSTLEIQRTEQGDSAMYLCASNPFGTALTEAFFGQGTRLTVV.

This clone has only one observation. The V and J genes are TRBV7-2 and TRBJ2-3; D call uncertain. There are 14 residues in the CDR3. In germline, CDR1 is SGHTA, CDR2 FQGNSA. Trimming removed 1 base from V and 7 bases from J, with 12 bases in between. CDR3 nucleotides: TGTGCCAGCAGCTTAGGTGTGGGTCTCTATACGCAGTATTTT. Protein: CASSLGVGLYTQYF. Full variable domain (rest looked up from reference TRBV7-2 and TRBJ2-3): GAGVSQSPSNKVTEKGKDVELRCDPISGHTALYWYRQSLGQGLEFLIYFQGNSAPDKSGLPSDRFSAERTGGSVSTLTIQRTQQEDSAVYLCASSLGVGLYTQYFGPGTRLTVL.

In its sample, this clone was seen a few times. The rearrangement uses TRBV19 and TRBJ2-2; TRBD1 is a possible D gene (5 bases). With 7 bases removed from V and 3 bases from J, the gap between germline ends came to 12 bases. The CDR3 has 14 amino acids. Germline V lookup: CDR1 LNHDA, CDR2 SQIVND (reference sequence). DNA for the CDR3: TGTGCCAGTATCGGTATAGGGGACACCGGGGAGCTGTTTTTT. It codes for CASIGIGDTGELFF.

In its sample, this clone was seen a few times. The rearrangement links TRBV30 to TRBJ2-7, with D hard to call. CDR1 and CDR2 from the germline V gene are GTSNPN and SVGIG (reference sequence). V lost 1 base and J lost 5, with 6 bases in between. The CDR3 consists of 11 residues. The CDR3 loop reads CAWSALNEQYF. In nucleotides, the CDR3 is TGTGCCTGGAGTGCCCTCAACGAGCAGTACTTC.

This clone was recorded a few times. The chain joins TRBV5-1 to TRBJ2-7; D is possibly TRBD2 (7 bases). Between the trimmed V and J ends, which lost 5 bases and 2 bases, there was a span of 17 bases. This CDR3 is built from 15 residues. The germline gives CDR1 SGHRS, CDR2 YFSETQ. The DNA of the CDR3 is TGCGCCAGCAGTCGTACGGGGGGCTTTGCCTACGAGCAGTACTTC. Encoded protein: CASSRTGGFAYEQYF.

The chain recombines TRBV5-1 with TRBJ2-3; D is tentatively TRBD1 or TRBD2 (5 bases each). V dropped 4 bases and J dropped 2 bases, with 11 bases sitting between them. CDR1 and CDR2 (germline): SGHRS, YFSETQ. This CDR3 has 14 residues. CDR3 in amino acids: CASSLQEATDTQYF. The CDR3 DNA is TGCGCCAGCAGCCTACAGGAGGCCACAGATACGCAGTATTTT. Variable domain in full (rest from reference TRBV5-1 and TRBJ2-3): KAGVTQTPRYLIKTRGQQVTLSCSPISGHRSVSWYQQTPGQGLQFLFEYFSETQRNKGNFPGRFSGRQFSNSRSEMNVSTLELGDSALYLCASSLQEATDTQYFGPGTRLTVL.

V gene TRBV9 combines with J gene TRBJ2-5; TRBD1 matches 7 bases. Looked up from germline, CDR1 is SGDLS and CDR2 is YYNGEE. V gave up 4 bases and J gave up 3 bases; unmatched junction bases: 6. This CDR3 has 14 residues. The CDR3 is CASSPIQGKETQYF. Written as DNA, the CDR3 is TGTGCCAGCAGCCCCATACAGGGGAAAGAGACCCAGTACTTC.

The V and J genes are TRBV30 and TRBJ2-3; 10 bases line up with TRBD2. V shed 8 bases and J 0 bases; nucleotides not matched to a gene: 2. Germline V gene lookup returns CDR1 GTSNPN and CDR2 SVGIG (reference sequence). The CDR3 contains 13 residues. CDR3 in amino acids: CAGLADSTDTQYF. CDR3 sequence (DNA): TGTGCCGGACTAGCGGATAGCACAGATACGCAGTATTTT.

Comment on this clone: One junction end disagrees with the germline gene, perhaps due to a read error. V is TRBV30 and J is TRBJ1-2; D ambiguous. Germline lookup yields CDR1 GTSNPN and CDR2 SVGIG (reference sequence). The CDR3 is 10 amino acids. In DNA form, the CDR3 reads TGTGCGGCTGGTCCTAACTCCGGGGTCTTC. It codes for CAAGPNSGVF. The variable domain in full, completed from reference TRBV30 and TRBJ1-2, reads SQTIHQWPATLVQPVGSPLSLECTVEGTSNPNLYWYRQAAGRGLQLLFYSVGIGQISSEVPQNLSASRPQDRQFILSSKKLLLSDSGFYLCAAGPNSGVFGSGTRLTVV.